Presented here are 9 T cell receptor beta chains from one specimen sequenced in a study of regulatory T cells in long-lasting Graves disease. Assembly of TCR beta libraries relied on iRepertoire HTBI primers together with Arm-PCR of CDR3 regions. Each CDR3 protein gets one entry after TCRdb re-called the multiplex PCR reads with MiXCR. The sample has around 500,000 distinct CDR3 sequences; around 13% are singletons. The time point: newly diagnosed GD, antithyroid drugs for less than 3 months. There was RNA extracted from PBMCs, and the TCR library was made from it. The same specimen was also included in a second study, on T cells in Graves' hyperthyroidism and ophthalmopathy.

The specimen comprised peripheral blood mononuclear cells (PBMCs), sampled at new diagnosis, from a patient treated with antithyroid drugs. The receptors were gathered from a woman in her thirties with Graves disease.

This clonotype was recorded at least ten times. V and J are TRBV7-8 and TRBJ2-7; no reliable D call. The germline V gene has CDR1 SGHVS and CDR2 FQNEAQ. The V end was cut by 0 bases, the J end by 3 bases, with 12 bases between. The CDR3 covers 15 residues. The CDR3 sequence is CASSLATANYYEQYF. In DNA, the CDR3 is TGTGCCAGCAGCTTAGCCACAGCAAACTACTACGAGCAGTACTTC.

This clonotype occurred a few times. CDR3 region: CATSGYVYRDRGNTEAFF. The DNA of the CDR3 is TGTGCCACCAGCGGCTATGTCTATAGGGATCGAGGGAACACTGAAGCTTTCTTT. The chain has TRBV15 and TRBJ1-1; no clear D gene. The V end was cut by 5 bases, the J end by 1 base, with 23 bases between. The CDR3 extends over 18 amino acids. The V gene's germline CDR1 is LNHNV and CDR2 YYDKDF (reference sequence).

This rearrangement joins TRBV5-1 to TRBJ1-1; no reliable D call. CDR1 is SGHRS, CDR2 YFSETQ, per germline. Trimming pared 4 bases from V and 4 bases from J, leaving 17 bases between. This CDR3 contains 15 residues. CDR3 nucleotide sequence: TGCGCCAGCAGCGGCCGGGCGACGGGAGGCACTGAAGCTTTCTTT. Its protein is CASSGRATGGTEAFF.

This clonotype was seen a few times. This may be a read error, as it is one base from a much larger clone. The chain is built from TRBV7-9 and TRBJ2-1; 9 nucleotides line up with TRBD1. This CDR3 spans 16 amino acids. The V gene's germline CDR1 is SEHNR and CDR2 FQNEAQ (reference sequence). The CDR3 loop reads CASSGTGQRSYNEKFF. DNA for the CDR3: TGTGCCAGCAGCGGGACAGGGCAGCGATCCTACAATGAGAAGTTCTTC.

This clonotype was counted ten times or more. The chain joins TRBV29-1 to TRBJ1-4, with D unresolved. Germline assignment: CDR1 SQVTM and CDR2 ANQGSEA. The CDR3 loop spans 14 amino acids. V was shortened by 5 bases and J by 1 base, with 11 bases between the two germline ends. The CDR3 nucleotides read TGCAGCGTTTTTACTACGGGAACTAATGAAAAACTGTTTTTT. As protein: CSVFTTGTNEKLFF.

This clonotype was recorded many times. The chain is built from TRBV5-6 and TRBJ2-1, with a tentative D call TRBD1 (5 bases). Trimming took off 3 bases at V and 5 bases at J, with 18 bases between the two ends. This CDR3 is built from 16 residues. Per germline, CDR1 SGHDT and CDR2 YYEEEE. In nucleotides, the CDR3 is TGTGCCAGCAGCTCCATAGGGGTGACAGTTAACAATGAGCAGTTCTTC. This sequence encodes CASSSIGVTVNNEQFF.

This chain joins TRBV19 and TRBJ2-1; 11 bases match TRBD2. Germline CDR1 and CDR2: LNHDA and SQIVND (reference sequence). J was trimmed by 4 bases and V by 6 bases; bases with no gene match: 8. The CDR3 sequence is 16 residues long. The CDR3: CASSNSGTSGYNEQFF. The DNA of the CDR3 is TGTGCCAGTAGCAACTCCGGGACTAGCGGATACAATGAGCAGTTCTTC.

This clonotype was recorded at least ten times. As DNA, the CDR3 is TGTGCCAGCAGTACCTCTCAATGGGGGGCCACTGAAGCTTTCTTT. This codes for CASSTSQWGATEAFF. The chain links TRBV27 to TRBJ1-1; weak D call: TRBD1 (6 bases). Looked up from germline, CDR1 is MNHEY and CDR2 is SMNVEV (reference sequence). The CDR3 is 15 residues long. The ends were cut back, 5 bases at V and 4 bases at J, with 17 bases in the middle.

The rearrangement links TRBV7-9 to TRBJ1-2, with D possibly matching TRBD1 (6 bases). The CDR3 contains 14 residues. The V and J ends lost 5 bases and 8 bases respectively, with 18 bases between them. CDR1 is SEHNR and CDR2 is FQNEAQ in the germline V gene (reference sequence). The CDR3 nucleotides read TGTGCCAGCAGCCCAGGACAGCTCGGGGAAGGCTACACCTTC. It is translated as CASSPGQLGEGYTF.